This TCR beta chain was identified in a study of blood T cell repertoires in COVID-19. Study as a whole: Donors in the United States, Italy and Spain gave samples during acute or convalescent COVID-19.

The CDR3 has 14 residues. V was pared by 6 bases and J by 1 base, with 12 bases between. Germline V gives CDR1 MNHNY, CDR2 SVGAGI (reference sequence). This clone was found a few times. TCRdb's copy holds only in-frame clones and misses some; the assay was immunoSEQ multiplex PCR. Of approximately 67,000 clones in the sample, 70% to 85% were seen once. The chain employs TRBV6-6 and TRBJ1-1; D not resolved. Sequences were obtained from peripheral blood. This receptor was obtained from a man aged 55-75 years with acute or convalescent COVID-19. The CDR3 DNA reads TGTGCCAGCAGGCTTACCTATGCGAACACTGAAGCTTTCTTT. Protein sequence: CASRLTYANTEAFF.